The source of this T cell receptor beta chain is a study of early T cells in non-severe SARS-CoV-2 infection. TCRdb passed the 5' RACE reads through MiXCR, listing each CDR3 protein once. The sample lists some 45,000 distinct CDR3 sequences; about 6% were seen once. The sequences come from whole blood, collected at baseline. The receptor was isolated from an adult who was a healthcare worker with PCR-confirmed SARS-CoV-2 infection or an uninfected control (not recorded which).

CDR3 in DNA: TGTGCCAGCAGTTTTTCGGGGAATGGCTACACCTTC. The encoded protein is CASSFSGNGYTF. The J gene is TRBJ1-2, the V gene TRBV28; D remains ambiguous. This CDR3 has 12 amino acids. V lost 3 bases and J 6 bases, leaving 8 bases between the germline ends. The V gene's germline CDR1 is MDHEN and CDR2 SYDVKM.